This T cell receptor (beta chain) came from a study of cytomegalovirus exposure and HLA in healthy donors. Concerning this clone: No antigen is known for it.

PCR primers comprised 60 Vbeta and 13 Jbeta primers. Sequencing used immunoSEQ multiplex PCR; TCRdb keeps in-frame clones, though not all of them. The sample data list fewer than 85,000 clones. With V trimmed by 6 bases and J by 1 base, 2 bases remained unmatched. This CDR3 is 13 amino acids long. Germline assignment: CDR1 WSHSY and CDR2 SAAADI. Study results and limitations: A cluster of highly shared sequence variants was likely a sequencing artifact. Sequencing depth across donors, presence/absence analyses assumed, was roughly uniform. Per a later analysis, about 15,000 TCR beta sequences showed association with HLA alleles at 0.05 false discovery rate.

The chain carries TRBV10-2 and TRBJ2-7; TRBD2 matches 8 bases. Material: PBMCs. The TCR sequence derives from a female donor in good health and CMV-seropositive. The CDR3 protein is CASRLADSYEQYF. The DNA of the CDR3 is TGCGCCAGCAGACTAGCGGATTCCTACGAGCAGTACTTC.